A selection of T cell receptor beta chains follows, all from one sample in a study of human thymus T cells. Some clones are missing from TCRdb's copy, which holds only in-frame ones; the method was immunoSEQ multiplex PCR. The sample lists some 40,000 clones, approximately 93% occurring once. The material sequenced was blood. These receptors all stem from a boy under two years old with a congenital heart defect but otherwise immunologically healthy. Both conserved end residues are part of each CDR3. A D gene is named only where the DNA matches it firmly.

J,D,V,length,DNA,CDR3
TRBJ2-1,.,TRBV10-3,14,TGTGCCATCAGTGACAGGGGTAGGGGCAATGAGCAGTTCTTC,CAISDRGRGNEQFF
TRBJ1-5,.,TRBV4-1,17,TGCGCCAGCAGCCAGCTCGCAGTATTATCGGACAATCAGCCCCAGCATTTT,CASSQLAVLSDNQPQHF
TRBJ2-1,.,TRBV11-3,14,TGTGCCAGCAGCTTAGTGGACACCTACAATGAGCAGTTCTTC,CASSLVDTYNEQFF
TRBJ1-2,.,TRBV5-6,14,TGTGCCAGCAGCTTGAGGGGGGCTAACTATGGCTACACCTTC,CASSLRGANYGYTF
TRBJ1-1,.,TRBV7-2,14,TGTGCCAGCAGCTCGCGGACAGCTAACACTGAAGCTTTCTTT,CASSSRTANTEAFF
TRBJ2-1,TRBD1,TRBV5-4,15,TGTGCCAGCAGCCCCGGGACAGGGTCCTACAATGAGCAGTTCTTC,CASSPGTGSYNEQFF
TRBJ2-7,TRBD2,TRBV19,14,TGTGCCAGTAGGACTAGCGGGGGGGCCTACGAGCAGTACTTC,CASRTSGGAYEQYF
TRBJ2-7,TRBD1,TRBV7-2,16,TGTGCCAGCAGCTTAGATGGGGACAGGGGTTTTTACGAGCAGTACTTC,CASSLDGDRGFYEQYF
TRBJ2-2,TRBD2,TRBV5-1,15,TGCGCCAGCAGCTTAGGACTAGCTGACACCGGGGAGCTGTTTTTT,CASSLGLADTGELFF
TRBJ2-2,.,TRBV5-1,15,TGCGCCAGCAGCTTGGGGACTATTAACACCGGGGAGCTGTTTTTT,CASSLGTINTGELFF
TRBJ1-5,.,TRBV5-1,15,TGCGCCAGCAGCTTGCGAGGCTATAGCAATCAGCCCCAGCATTTT,CASSLRGYSNQPQHF
TRBJ1-6,.,TRBV5-5,15,TGTGCCAGCAGCTTGGACGGCAGCTTTAATTCACCCCTCCACTTT,CASSLDGSFNSPLHF
TRBJ2-7,TRBD1,TRBV5-1,17,TGCGCCAGCAGCTTGGTACCCCGGGGGACAGGGTTCTACGAGCAGTACTTC,CASSLVPRGTGFYEQYF
TRBJ1-5,.,TRBV28,12,TGTGCCAGCAGTTTGAGCAGACAGCCCCAGCATTTT,CASSLSRQPQHF
TRBJ2-1,.,TRBV28,16,TGTGCCAGCAGAATCCTCTTAGGGGCCGGGTACAATGAGCAGTTCTTC,CASRILLGAGYNEQFF
TRBJ2-2,.,TRBV7-2,13,TGTGCCAGCAGCTCCCGGAGTACCGGGGAGCTGTTTTTT,CASSSRSTGELFF
TRBJ1-2,TRBD1,TRBV7-8,14,TGTGCCAGCAGCAGAGGGACAGGGAACTATGGCTACACCTTC,CASSRGTGNYGYTF
TRBJ1-1,.,TRBV7-2,12,TGTGCCAGCAGCTTTGGGATGGGGGAAGCTTTCTTT,CASSFGMGEAFF
TRBJ2-3,.,TRBV5-6,18,TGTGCCAGCAGCTCGTTTATGACAGAGCGACCTAGCACAGATACGCAGTATTTT,CASSSFMTERPSTDTQYF
TRBJ1-2,.,TRBV6-5,13,TGTGCCAGCAGTTCTAACCAATACTATGGCTACACCTTC,CASSSNQYYGYTF
TRBJ2-1,TRBD2,TRBV6-5,16,TGTGCCAGCAGTTACTCGATGCTAGCGGCCTACAATGAGCAGTTCTTC,CASSYSMLAAYNEQFF
TRBJ2-1,TRBD2,TRBV6-5,12,TGTGCCAGCTTCGGGGGGGCTTGGGAGCAGTTCTTC,CASFGGAWEQFF
TRBJ1-1,.,TRBV4-3,13,TGCGCCAGCAGCCAAGCCGGGTATACTGAAGCTTTCTTT,CASSQAGYTEAFF
TRBJ1-2,.,TRBV30,14,TGTGCCTGGAGTGTACCGGCAGGGAACTATGGCTACACCTTC,CAWSVPAGNYGYTF
TRBJ2-2,TRBD2,TRBV2,16,TGTGCCAGCAGTCGACTAGCGGGGGGGGACACCGGGGAGCTGTTTTTT,CASSRLAGGDTGELFF
TRBJ2-2,.,TRBV7-2,13,TGTGCCAGCAGCTTAAACAGGGCCGGGGAGCTGTTTTTT,CASSLNRAGELFF
TRBJ2-1,TRBD1,TRBV7-2,17,TGTGCCAGCAGCAGACGTAGAGGGACAGGGGGCTACAATGAGCAGTTCTTC,CASSRRRGTGGYNEQFF
TRBJ1-3,TRBD1,TRBV5-1,15,TGCGCCAGCAGCGCGGGACAGAGCTCTGGAAACACCATATATTTT,CASSAGQSSGNTIYF
TRBJ1-2,.,TRBV7-2,13,TGTGCCAGCAGCTTAGCCAGGGCCGACGGCTACACCTTC,CASSLARADGYTF
TRBJ1-2,.,TRBV4-3,15,TGCGCCAGCAGCCAAGGGACAACCGCTAACTATGGCTACACCTTC,CASSQGTTANYGYTF
TRBJ2-1,TRBD1,TRBV19,12,TGTGCCAGTAGTTCACAGGGGCATGAGCAGTTCTTC,CASSSQGHEQFF